Shown below are 15 T cell receptor beta chains from a single sample sequenced in a study of blood T cell repertoires in COVID-19. TCRdb keeps only in-frame clones here, not all; method: immunoSEQ multiplex PCR. The table has 130,000 to 150,000 clones, around nine tenths seen once. The sequencing input was PBMCs or T cells enriched from blood (not recorded which). The receptors derive from a woman aged 30 to 39 with acute COVID-19.

The chain joins TRBV5-1 to TRBJ2-1; 10 nucleotides match TRBD2. Trimming cost V 2 bases and J 5 bases; bases outside gene matches: 7. CDR1 is SGHRS, CDR2 YFSETQ, per germline. This CDR3 region has 16 residues. CDR3 loop: CASSFPPGLADNEQFF. CDR3 DNA: TGCGCCAGCAGCTTCCCGCCCGGACTAGCGGACAATGAGCAGTTCTTC.

The chain links TRBV2 to TRBJ1-2, with a possible D match to TRBD1 (6 bases). The germline gives CDR1 SNHLY, CDR2 FYNNEI. The CDR3 runs 12 residues. The V end lost 1 base, the J end lost 8 bases, and 8 bases lay between the germline ends. This CDR3 is CASSEDRVGYTF. The DNA of the CDR3 is TGTGCCAGCAGTGAAGACAGGGTAGGCTACACCTTC. Complete variable domain (other parts from reference TRBV2 and TRBJ1-2): EPEVTQTPSHQVTQMGQEVILRCVPISNHLYFYWYRQILGQKVEFLVSFYNNEISEKSEIFDDQFSVERPDGSNFTLKIRSTKLEDSAMYFCASSEDRVGYTFGSGTRLTVV.

This clone was counted only a few times. The V gene is TRBV6-5, the J gene TRBJ1-2, with 7 nucleotides matching TRBD1. The J segment lost 8 bases and the V segment lost 8 bases, leaving 14 bases of the junction unmatched. Germline-derived CDR1 and CDR2 are MNHEY and SVGAGI. The CDR3 covers 14 residues. The CDR3 DNA follows: TGTGCCAGCTGTCCCTCCCACAACAGGGGAGGCTACACCTTC. Protein product: CASCPSHNRGGYTF.

The chain is built from TRBV7-3 and TRBJ2-5; D is perhaps TRBD2 (5 bases). Germline CDR1 is SGHTA and CDR2 is FQGTGA. With 5 bases removed from V and 2 bases from J, the gap between germline ends came to 9 bases. This CDR3 comprises 13 residues. The CDR3 sequence: CASSPRRQETQYF. The CDR3 DNA reads TGTGCCAGCAGCCCCCGGAGGCAAGAGACCCAGTACTTC.

The chain recombines TRBV28 with TRBJ2-1; the D gene is possibly TRBD1 (5 bases). V lost 5 bases and J lost 7, with 9 bases in between. The CDR3 sequence is 12 residues long. Germline V lookup: CDR1 MDHEN, CDR2 SYDVKM. CDR3 region: CASSTGFNEQFF. The CDR3 DNA is TGTGCCAGCAGTACAGGATTTAATGAGCAGTTCTTC.

J is TRBJ2-6 and V is TRBV28; D is undetermined. CDR1 and CDR2 (germline): MDHEN, SYDVKM. This CDR3 comprises 15 residues. Trimming took off 8 bases at V and 0 bases at J, with 11 bases between the two ends. The CDR3 DNA is TGTGCCAGCCTCCCGGGTAGCTCTGGGGCCAACGTCCTGACTTTC. Translated, it gives CASLPGSSGANVLTF.

The V and J genes are TRBV28 and TRBJ2-3; possibly TRBD2 for D (5 bases). CDR1 is MDHEN, CDR2 SYDVKM, per germline. The CDR3 contains 16 residues. V was pared by 2 bases and J by 1 base, with 13 bases between. DNA for the CDR3: TGTGCCAGCAGTTTACCGGGGATGGTTGGCACAGATACGCAGTATTTT. Translated, it gives CASSLPGMVGTDTQYF.

The chain has TRBV11-2 and TRBJ2-7; D might be TRBD1 (5 bases). This CDR3 spans 15 amino acids. V lost 5 bases and J 9 bases, leaving 23 bases between the germline ends. Germline V lookup: CDR1 SGHAT, CDR2 FQNNGV. DNA for the CDR3: TGTGCCAGCAGCCCAATGCCGACCCAGGGAATCCCGCAGTACTTC. Protein sequence: CASSPMPTQGIPQYF.

The chain carries TRBV7-9 and TRBJ2-7, with a weak D call TRBD2 (6 bases). The CDR3 is 15 residues long. Between the trimmed V and J ends, which lost 2 bases and 2 bases, there was a span of 13 bases. CDR1 SEHNR and CDR2 FQNEAQ come from the germline V gene (reference sequence). The CDR3 here is CASSLRDSRAYEQYF. The CDR3 nucleotides are TGTGCCAGCAGCTTACGGGACTCCCGGGCCTACGAGCAGTACTTC.

The rearrangement joins TRBV7-3 to TRBJ2-1; 9 bases agree with TRBD1. The germline CDR1 and CDR2 sequences are SGHTA and FQGTGA. The CDR3 totals 15 residues. J was trimmed by 5 bases and V by 1 base; bases with no gene match: 3. The CDR3 coding sequence is TGTGCCAGCAGCTTAAAACAGGGGGCTGACAATGAGCAGTTCTTC. This translates into CASSLKQGADNEQFF. The full variable domain, in which reference TRBV7-3 and TRBJ2-1 provide the parts outside the CDR3, is GAGVSQTPSNKVTEKGKYVELRCDPISGHTALYWYRQSLGQGPEFLIYFQGTGAADDSGLPNDRFFAVRPEGSVSTLKIQRTERGDSAVYLCASSLKQGADNEQFFGPGTRLTVL.

This clone appeared a single time. V is TRBV27 and J is TRBJ1-3; no clear D. The V gene lost 5 bases and the J gene lost 0 bases, with 8 bases spanning the gap. The CDR3 has 14 residues. Germline CDR1 MNHEY, CDR2 SMNVEV (reference sequence). The CDR3 region is CASSQASSGNTIYF. CDR3 coding DNA: TGTGCCAGCAGTCAGGCAAGCTCTGGAAACACCATATATTTT.

This clone was seen at least ten times. The rearrangement joins TRBV29-1 to TRBJ2-7, with 8 bases aligning to TRBD2. CDR1 is SQVTM and CDR2 is ANQGSEA in the germline V gene. The CDR3 loop spans 15 amino acids. The J segment lost 1 base and the V segment lost 4 bases, leaving 9 bases of the junction unmatched. The CDR3 DNA sequence: TGCAGCGTTGGAGTCGGAGCGGGAGTATCCTACGAGCAGTACTTC. Translated: CSVGVGAGVSYEQYF.

V is TRBV13 and J is TRBJ2-2, with 7 positions matching TRBD1. Germline V gene lookup returns CDR1 PRHDT and CDR2 FYEKMQ (reference sequence). This CDR3 spans 16 amino acids. The V segment lost 6 bases and the J segment 4 bases; nucleotides outside the gene matches: 11. CDR3 coding DNA: TGTGCCAGCAGTTTAAGCCTGACAGGGACCACCGGGGAGCTGTTTTTT. Translation: CASSLSLTGTTGELFF.

The chain links TRBV7-2 to TRBJ2-7, with 8 bases that match TRBD2. This CDR3 contains 18 residues. Per the germline V gene, CDR1 is SGHTA and CDR2 is FQGNSA. V shed 1 base, J shed 6 bases, and the junction held 17 bases outside the gene matches. CDR3 bases: TGTGCCAGCAGCTTAGGCTTGGTTCGGGGCGGGAGGTTCGTCGAGCAGTACTTC. This gives the protein CASSLGLVRGGRFVEQYF.

This clone occurred once. The chain joins TRBV5-5 to TRBJ1-4, with D possibly TRBD1 on 6 matching bases. The CDR3 runs to 18 residues. CDR1 SGHKS and CDR2 YYEKEE come from the germline V gene (reference sequence). V was clipped by 1 base and J by 0 bases, with 16 bases between them. The CDR3 here is CASSLRAGAVATNEKLFF. Written as DNA, the CDR3 is TGTGCCAGCAGCTTGAGAGCAGGGGCGGTTGCAACTAATGAAAAACTGTTTTTT. Using reference TRBV5-5 and TRBJ1-4 for the parts outside the CDR3, the full variable domain is DAGVTQSPTHLIKTRGQQVTLRCSPISGHKSVSWYQQVLGQGPQFIFQYYEKEERGRGNFPDRFSARQFPNYSSELNVNALLLGDSALYLCASSLRAGAVATNEKLFFGSGTQLSVL.